This T cell receptor beta chain was found in a study of T cell responses to AZD1222 COVID-19 vaccine. The CDR3 is 14 amino acids. Trimming shortened V by 2 bases and J by 3 bases, and 8 bases separated the two germline ends. CDR1 is MNHEY, CDR2 SMNVEV, per germline (reference sequence). Some clones are missing from TCRdb's copy, which holds only in-frame ones; the method was immunoSEQ multiplex PCR. Altogether tens of thousands of clones are present, 60% to 85% being singletons, with the ten largest covering roughly 7.2%. This TCR was sampled from an adult in good health. The source was peripheral blood, collected on day 0 of AZD1222 vaccination. The chain uses TRBV27 and TRBJ1-3; D remains unclear. The CDR3 sequence is CASSLGGVGNTIYF. The CDR3 bases are TGTGCCAGCAGTTTAGGAGGCGTTGGAAACACCATATATTTT.